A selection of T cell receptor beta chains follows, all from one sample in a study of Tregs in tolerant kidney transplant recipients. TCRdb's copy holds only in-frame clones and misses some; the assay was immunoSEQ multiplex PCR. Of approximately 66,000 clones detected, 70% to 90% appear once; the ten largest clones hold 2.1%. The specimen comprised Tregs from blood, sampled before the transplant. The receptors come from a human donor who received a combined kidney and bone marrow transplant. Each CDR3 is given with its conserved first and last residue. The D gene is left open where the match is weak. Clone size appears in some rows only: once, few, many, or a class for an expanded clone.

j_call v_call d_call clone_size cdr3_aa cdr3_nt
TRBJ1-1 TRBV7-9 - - CASSVRGEGAFF TGTGCCAGCAGCGTGAGGGGGGAGGGAGCTTTCTTT
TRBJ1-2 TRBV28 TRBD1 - CASSLRDRGGYGYTF TGTGCCAGCAGTTTACGGGACAGGGGAGGCTATGGCTACACCTTC
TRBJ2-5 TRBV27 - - CASSSLWAVRGETQYF TGTGCCAGCAGTTCTCTCTGGGCGGTGAGGGGAGAGACCCAGTACTTC
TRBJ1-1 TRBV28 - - CASSFSAAEAFF TGTGCCAGCAGTTTTTCAGCCGCTGAAGCTTTCTTT
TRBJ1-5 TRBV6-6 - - CASSERNQPQHF TGTGCCAGCAGCGAACGCAATCAGCCCCAGCATTTT
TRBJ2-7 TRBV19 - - CATRARGRWGGEQYF TGTGCCACGCGCGCAAGGGGACGGTGGGGTGGCGAGCAGTACTTC
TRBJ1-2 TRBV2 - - CASSGGGYGYTF TGTGCCAGCAGTGGAGGGGGCTATGGCTACACCTTC
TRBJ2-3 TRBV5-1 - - CASSFTRHLTDTQYF TGCGCCAGCAGCTTTACCAGGCACCTCACAGATACGCAGTATTTT
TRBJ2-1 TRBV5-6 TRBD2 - CASSLPLGLAGAYNEQFF TGTGCCAGCAGCCTACCACTGGGATTAGCGGGAGCCTACAATGAGCAGTTCTTC
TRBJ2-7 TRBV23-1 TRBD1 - CASSHRTGLVYEQYF TGCGCCAGCAGTCATAGGACAGGGTTGGTTTACGAGCAGTACTTC
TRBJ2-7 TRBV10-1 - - CASQRALTYEQYF TGCGCCTCACAACGCGCGCTAACCTACGAGCAGTACTTC
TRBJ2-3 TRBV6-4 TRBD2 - CASRPRGASTDTQYF TGTGCCAGCAGACCGCGGGGGGCCAGCACAGATACGCAGTATTTT
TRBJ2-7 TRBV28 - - CASSRPGTGGKRSYEQYF TGTGCCAGCAGCCGTCCCGGGACGGGGGGCAAGCGGTCCTACGAGCAGTACTTC
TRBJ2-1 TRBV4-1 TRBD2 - CASSQRTSGGTSSYNEQFF TGCGCCAGCAGCCAACGGACTAGCGGGGGGACTAGCTCCTACAATGAGCAGTTCTTC
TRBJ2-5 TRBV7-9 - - CASSLGLSKQETQYF TGTGCCAGCAGCCTGGGACTTTCAAAACAAGAGACCCAGTACTTC
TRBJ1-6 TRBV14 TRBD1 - CASIGQGNSPLHF TGTGCCAGCATCGGACAGGGCAATTCACCCCTCCACTTT
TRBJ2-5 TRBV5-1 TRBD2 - CASRWRLAEETQYF TGCGCCAGCAGATGGAGACTAGCGGAAGAGACCCAGTACTTC
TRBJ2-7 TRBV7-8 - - CASTFGRSYEQYF TGTGCCAGCACCTTTGGGAGGTCCTACGAGCAGTACTTC
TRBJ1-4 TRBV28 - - CASSLGGRPGEKLFF TGTGCCAGCAGTTTGGGGGGACGGCCCGGGGAAAAACTGTTTTTT
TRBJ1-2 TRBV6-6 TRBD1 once CASSTPQGAYGYTF TGTGCCAGCAGTACCCCCCAGGGGGCCTATGGCTACACCTTC
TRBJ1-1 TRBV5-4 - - CASSPGPRGSHLNTEAFF TGTGCCAGCAGCCCCGGACCCCGTGGGTCCCATTTGAACACTGAAGCTTTCTTT
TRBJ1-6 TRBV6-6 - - CASRGILSSYNSPLHF TGTGCCAGCAGGGGTATCCTGAGCTCCTATAATTCACCCCTCCACTTT
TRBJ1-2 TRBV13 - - CASSLGRSTSNYGYTF TGTGCCAGCAGCTTAGGCCGCAGCACTTCTAACTATGGCTACACCTTC
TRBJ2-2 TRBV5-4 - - CASSLETIRGHGELFF TGTGCCAGCAGCTTGGAAACGATTAGGGGTCACGGGGAGCTGTTTTTT
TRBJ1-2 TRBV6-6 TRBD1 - CASSSQGANYGYTF TGTGCCAGCAGTTCACAGGGGGCGAACTATGGCTACACCTTC
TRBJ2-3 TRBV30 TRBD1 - CAWSPGQADTDTQYF TGTGCCTGGAGCCCGGGACAGGCGGACACAGATACGCAGTATTTT